Here is one T cell receptor (beta chain) with its context. No antigen is known for it. No base quality values were provided; no much bigger clone lies one nucleotide off. The library relied on the immunoSEQ multiplex PCR assay. TCRdb stores this immuneACCESS table with in-frame sequences only. Part of the clones is absent; in the studies checked, under half of the shortfall reflects unresolved V genes, and no reason is known for the rest. A total of about 540,000 clones appear in this sample, 75% to 80% of them only once. The ten largest make up roughly 0.013% of the sample. The germline V and J ends show losses of 5 bases and 5 bases respectively, and no gene match explains 18 bases of the junction. From the cysteine through the phenylalanine, the CDR3 covers 17 amino acids. Only the CDR3 DNA stays, 51 bases, in frame from base 1. The germline V gene (reference sequence) supplies CDR1 SEHNR and CDR2 FQNEAQ.

The record originates from a study of shared T cell receptors in the human thymus (dated by TCRdb to about 2021). In the study overall: The study examined how self-reactive, shared T-cell receptor alpha chains are generated in the human thymus.

These same data were also listed under a study on human thymus T cells. The second paper further reports: The donors were immunologically healthy infants in Finland who had open corrective cardiac surgery for congenital heart defects. Thymus tissue was obtained as surgical resects removed during corrective cardiac surgery. Both the thymic and the peripheral blood repertoires appeared to show biased V and J gene segment usage. According to the related research, thymic TCR repertoires were highly overlapping among unrelated individuals. The study characterized TCR alpha and beta repertoires from seven to nine infant thymus samples and a few related peripheral blood samples. Donor ages ranging from about 7 to 250 days were recorded, and over 5 male and a couple of female infants were included in the cohort. Thymocytes were freed from the tissue by mechanical means and kept at -70 degrees C as pellets of roughly 9-30 million cells. Genomic DNA was extracted from frozen cell pellets with a QIAsymphony instrument. Using the immunoSEQ multiplex PCR assay, the TCRB and TCRAD loci were amplified from a standardized quantity of quality-controlled genomic DNA. The amplicons spanned the V(D)J region and were long enough to cover the CDR3 and allow V and J genes to be identified. The amplicons were sequenced on an Illumina platform via the commercial immunoSEQ service. Primer bias and sequencing errors were corrected as previously described, and TCRAD and TCRB were defined on the basis of the IMGT database. immunoSEQ Analyzer 3.0 and VDJTools were used for repertoire analysis, which covered basic statistics, V/J segment usage, diversity estimates, rarefaction and pairwise overlap. Diversity was estimated using the Chao1, ChaoE, Efron-Thisted, Shannon and inverse Simpson indices, and was also estimated on datasets down-sampled to the size of the smallest sample. Repertoire overlap was determined by strict matching of CDR3 nucleotide sequence, V gene and J gene, and Jaccard-based multidimensional scaling clustering was applied. Thymus samples yielded on average roughly 840,000 unique TCRB clonotypes, compared with 80,000 to 85,000 from blood samples.

The specimen sequenced was thymocytes. This chain joins TRBV7-9 to TRBJ2-7; 7 middle bases align to TRBD2. The receptor was isolated from a boy in the first two years of life with a congenital heart defect. Donor details come from another sample of the same person, matched by shared clones. CDR3 protein: CASSPSASREAPNEQYF. The sequenced DNA: TGTGCCAGCAGCCCTAGCGCATCCCGGGAGGCCCCCAACGAGCAGTACTTC.